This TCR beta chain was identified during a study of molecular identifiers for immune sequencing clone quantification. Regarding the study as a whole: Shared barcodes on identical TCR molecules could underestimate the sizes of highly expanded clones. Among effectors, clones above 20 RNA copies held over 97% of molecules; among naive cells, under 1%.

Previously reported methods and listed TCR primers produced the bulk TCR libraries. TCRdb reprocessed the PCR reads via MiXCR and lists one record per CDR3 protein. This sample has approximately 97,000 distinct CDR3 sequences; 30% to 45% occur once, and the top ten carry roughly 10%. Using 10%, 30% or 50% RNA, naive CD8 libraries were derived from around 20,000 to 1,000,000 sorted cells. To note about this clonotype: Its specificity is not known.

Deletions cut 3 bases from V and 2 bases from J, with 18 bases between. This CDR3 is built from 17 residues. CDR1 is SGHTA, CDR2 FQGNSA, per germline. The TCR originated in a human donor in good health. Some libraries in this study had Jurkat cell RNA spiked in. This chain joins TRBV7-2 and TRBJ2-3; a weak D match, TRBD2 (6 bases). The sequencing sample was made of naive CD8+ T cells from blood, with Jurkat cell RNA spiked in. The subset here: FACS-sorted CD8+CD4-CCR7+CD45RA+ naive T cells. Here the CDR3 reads CASSLHRREYLTDTQYF. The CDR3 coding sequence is TGTGCCAGCAGCTTGCATCGACGGGAGTACCTCACAGATACGCAGTATTTT.